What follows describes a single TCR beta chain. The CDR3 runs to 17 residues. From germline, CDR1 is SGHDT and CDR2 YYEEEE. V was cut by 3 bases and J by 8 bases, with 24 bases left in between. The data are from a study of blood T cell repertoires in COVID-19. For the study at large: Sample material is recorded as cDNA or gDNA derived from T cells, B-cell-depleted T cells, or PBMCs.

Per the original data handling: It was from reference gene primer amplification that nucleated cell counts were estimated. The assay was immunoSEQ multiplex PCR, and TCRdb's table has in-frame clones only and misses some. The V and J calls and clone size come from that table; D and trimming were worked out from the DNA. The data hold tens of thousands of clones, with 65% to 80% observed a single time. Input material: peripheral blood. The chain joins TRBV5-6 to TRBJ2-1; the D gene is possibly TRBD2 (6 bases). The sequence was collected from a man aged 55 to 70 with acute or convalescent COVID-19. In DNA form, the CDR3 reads TGTGCCAGCAGCTGGAACCTTGGCTCGGGGGTGATCGATGAGCAGTTCTTC. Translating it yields CASSWNLGSGVIDEQFF.